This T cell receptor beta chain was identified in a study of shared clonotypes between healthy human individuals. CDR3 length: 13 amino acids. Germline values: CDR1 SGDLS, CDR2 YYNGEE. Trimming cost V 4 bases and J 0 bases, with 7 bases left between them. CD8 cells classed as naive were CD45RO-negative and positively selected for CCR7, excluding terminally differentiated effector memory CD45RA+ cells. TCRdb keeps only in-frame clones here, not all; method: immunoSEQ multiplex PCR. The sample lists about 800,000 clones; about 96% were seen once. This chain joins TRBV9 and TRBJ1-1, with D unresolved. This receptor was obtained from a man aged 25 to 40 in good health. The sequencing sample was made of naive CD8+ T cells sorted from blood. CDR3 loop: CASSPRLNTEAFF. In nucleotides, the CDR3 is TGTGCCAGCAGCCCCCGTTTGAACACTGAAGCTTTCTTT.